This is a list of T cell receptor beta chains from one sample in a study of shared clonotypes between healthy human individuals. TCRdb keeps only in-frame clones here, not all; method: immunoSEQ multiplex PCR. The data contain over 950,000 clones, approximately 77% of them seen just once; the ten biggest clones take up approximately 0.95%. What was sequenced was memory CD4+ T cells from PBMCs. These receptors were obtained from a man aged 18-30 years in good health. Some clones in this sample may be carry-over from other donors' samples. Each CDR3 is given with its conserved first and last residue. D genes are given only for firm matches. Some rows have no size entry. The others give once, few or many, or a class for an expanded clone.

J gene | clone size | D gene | V gene | CDR3 DNA | CDR3 protein
TRBJ2-5 | NA | NA | TRBV2 | TGTGCCAGCAGTGGCCGTGGGGAGACCCAGTACTTC | CASSGRGETQYF
TRBJ1-1 | NA | TRBD1 | TRBV6-6 | TGTGCCAGCAGTTACCACCCGGGACAGCCGAACACTGAAGCTTTCTTT | CASSYHPGQPNTEAFF
TRBJ2-3 | NA | TRBD2 | TRBV11-1 | TGTGCCAGCAGCTCCCCCTACGGACTAGCGGACGCGGATACGCAGTATTTT | CASSSPYGLADADTQYF
TRBJ1-1 | few | TRBD1 | TRBV7-9 | TGTGCCAGCAGCCGGGGACAGGAAACTGAAGCTTTCTTT | CASSRGQETEAFF
TRBJ1-2 | NA | NA | TRBV11-2 | TGTGCCAGCAGCTTATTCTCGGGTGGCTACACCTTC | CASSLFSGGYTF
TRBJ2-2 | NA | TRBD1 | TRBV4-1 | TGCGCCAGCAGCCAACCGAGGAGGGGGACAGGTTCTACGAACACCGGGGAGCTGTTTTTT | CASSQPRRGTGSTNTGELFF
TRBJ1-2 | NA | NA | TRBV29-1 | TGCAGCGTCGGGGTAGCCTCAAGCTATGGCTACACCTTC | CSVGVASSYGYTF
TRBJ2-3 | NA | NA | TRBV28 | TGTGCCAGCAGTTCTCACAGGAGCCTACTAACAGATACGCAGTATTTT | CASSSHRSLLTDTQYF
TRBJ2-3 | once | NA | TRBV7-9 | TGTGCCAGCAGCTTGGGGGAAGATACGCAGTATTTT | CASSLGEDTQYF
TRBJ1-1 | NA | NA | TRBV19 | TGTGCCAGTACTGAGGGGCGGAGCACTGAAGCTTTCTTT | CASTEGRSTEAFF
TRBJ2-5 | NA | NA | TRBV2 | TGTGCCAGCAGTGTGGGTGAGACCCAGTACTTC | CASSVGETQYF
TRBJ2-1 | NA | TRBD2 | TRBV2 | TGTGCCAGCAGCGCGACTTGGTCTAGCGGGAGGGCGACCTACAATGAGCAGTTCTTC | CASSATWSSGRATYNEQFF
TRBJ1-1 | NA | TRBD1 | TRBV19 | TGTGCCAGTAGTTCCCGGTGGGGACAGGGGTATACTGAAGCTTTCTTT | CASSSRWGQGYTEAFF
TRBJ2-7 | NA | TRBD2 | TRBV18 | TGTGCCAGCTCGGGTAAGACTAGCGGGAGCTACGAGCAGTACTTC | CASSGKTSGSYEQYF
TRBJ2-7 | NA | TRBD1 | TRBV7-9 | TGTGCCAGCACCGGACAGGGGCGGAACGAGCAGTACTTC | CASTGQGRNEQYF